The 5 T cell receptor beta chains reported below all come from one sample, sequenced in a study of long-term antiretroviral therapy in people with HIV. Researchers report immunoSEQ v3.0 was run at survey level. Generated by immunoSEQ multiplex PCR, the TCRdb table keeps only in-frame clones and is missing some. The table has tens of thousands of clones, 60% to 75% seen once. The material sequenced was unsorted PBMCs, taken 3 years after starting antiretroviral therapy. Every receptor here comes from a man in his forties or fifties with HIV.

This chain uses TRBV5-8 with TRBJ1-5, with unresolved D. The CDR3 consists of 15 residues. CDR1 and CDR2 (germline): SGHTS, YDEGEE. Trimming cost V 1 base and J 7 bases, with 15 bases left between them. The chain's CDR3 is CASSLFWTGLQPQHF. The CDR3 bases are TGTGCCAGCAGCTTGTTCTGGACGGGATTACAGCCCCAGCATTTT.

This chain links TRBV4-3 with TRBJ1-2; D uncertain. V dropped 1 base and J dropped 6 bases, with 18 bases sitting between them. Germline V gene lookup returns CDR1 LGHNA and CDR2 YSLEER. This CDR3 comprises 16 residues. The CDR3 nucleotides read TGCGCCAGCAGCCAAGGAGGGAGTTTCTTTTTAAATGGCTACACCTTC. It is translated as CASSQGGSFFLNGYTF.

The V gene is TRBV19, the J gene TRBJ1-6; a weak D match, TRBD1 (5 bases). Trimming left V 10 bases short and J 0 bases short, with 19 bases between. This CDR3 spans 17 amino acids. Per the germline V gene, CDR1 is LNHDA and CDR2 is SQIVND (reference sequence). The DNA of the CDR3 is TGTGCCACCTCACGCAGGGATTCCTCCTCCTATAATTCACCCCTCCACTTT. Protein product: CATSRRDSSSYNSPLHF.

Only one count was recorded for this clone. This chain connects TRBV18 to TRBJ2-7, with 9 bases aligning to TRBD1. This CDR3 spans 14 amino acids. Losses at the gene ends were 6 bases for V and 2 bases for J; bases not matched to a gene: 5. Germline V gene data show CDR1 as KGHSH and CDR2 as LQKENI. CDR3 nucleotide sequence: TGTGCCAGCTCCCCGACAGGGGGACCCTACGAGCAGTACTTC. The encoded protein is CASSPTGGPYEQYF.

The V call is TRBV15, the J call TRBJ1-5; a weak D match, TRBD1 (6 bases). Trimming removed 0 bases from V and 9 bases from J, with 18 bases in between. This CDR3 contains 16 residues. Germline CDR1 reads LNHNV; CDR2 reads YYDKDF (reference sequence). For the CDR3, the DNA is TGTGCCACCAGCAGAGATAGGGGGACATCCCTGGCGCCCCAGCATTTT. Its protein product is CATSRDRGTSLAPQHF.